Sequencing of this T cell receptor (beta chain) was carried out in a study of shared clonotypes between healthy human individuals. Broader study findings: Investigators expected sequencing depth to affect clonotype sharing among donors. The study found about 5.1% of naive CD4 clonotypes shared across a handful of donors.

Turning to this clone: Its antigen is still unknown.

V shed 4 bases and J 4 bases; nucleotides not matched to a gene: 1. The length of the CDR3 is 13 residues. Germline V gives CDR1 SGHAT, CDR2 FQDESV (reference sequence). Original processing methods: Junction-only sequences produced by ImmunoSEQ had no quality scores, so filtering differed. The protocol was immunoSEQ multiplex PCR, while the TCRdb copy is restricted to in-frame clones and leaves out a portion. Clone size and the V and J calls come from that table; the DNA yielded D and trimming. The table shows 2 million to 3 million clones, with more than 85% occurring only once. The donor population consisted of healthy HIV-negative adults with no recent acute infections or vaccinations.

The sample was naive CD4+ T cells from PBMCs. Indicated subset: CD45RA+ positively selected. The V and J genes are TRBV11-1 and TRBJ2-7; 10 bases fit TRBD2. This receptor was identified in a man younger than 30 in good health. Some clones in this sample may be carry-over from other donors' samples. This CDR3 reads CASSWTSGYEQYF. CDR3 DNA sequence: TGTGCCAGCAGCTGGACTAGCGGATACGAGCAGTACTTC.